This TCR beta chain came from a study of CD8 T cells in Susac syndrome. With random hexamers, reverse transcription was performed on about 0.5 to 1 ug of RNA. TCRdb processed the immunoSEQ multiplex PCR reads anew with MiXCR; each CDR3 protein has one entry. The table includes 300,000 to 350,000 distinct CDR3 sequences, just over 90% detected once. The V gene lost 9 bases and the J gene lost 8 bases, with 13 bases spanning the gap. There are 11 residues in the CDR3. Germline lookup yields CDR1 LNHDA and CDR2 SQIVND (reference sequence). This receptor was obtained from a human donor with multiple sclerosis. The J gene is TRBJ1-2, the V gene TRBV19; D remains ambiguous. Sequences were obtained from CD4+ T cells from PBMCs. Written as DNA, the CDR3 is TGTGCCAGCAAGGAGGGAGTGGGCTACACCTTC. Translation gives CASKEGVGYTF.